The T cell receptor beta chain described here comes from a study of T cells after yellow fever vaccination. It was through 5'RACE template switching that TCR cDNA was made, with a universal primer site and UMIs added. MiXCR, run by TCRdb on the 5' RACE reads, gives a single entry per CDR3 protein. The table lists some 110,000 distinct CDR3 sequences, 7.2% of them singletons. Remarks on this clonotype: Its antigen remains unidentified. This may arise from a read error, as a much more abundant clone is one base away.

Whole-study findings and limits: Shared CD4/CD8 clonotypes were a small share, likely from convergent recombination.

The material sequenced was CD4+ T cells sorted from PBMCs, taken 45 days after the first yellow fever vaccination. This clonotype was obtained from a man aged 18 to 29 who received the YFV17D yellow fever vaccine.

CDR3 sequence reads: CASSYSEPYEQYF. CDR3 DNA sequence: TGTGCCAGCAGTTACTCTGAACCCTACGAGCAGTACTTC. V gene TRBV6-5 combines with J gene TRBJ2-7; D unresolved. This CDR3 has 13 amino acids. CDR1 MNHEY and CDR2 SVGAGI come from the germline V gene. Trimming shortened V by 0 bases and J by 2 bases, and 5 bases separated the two germline ends.